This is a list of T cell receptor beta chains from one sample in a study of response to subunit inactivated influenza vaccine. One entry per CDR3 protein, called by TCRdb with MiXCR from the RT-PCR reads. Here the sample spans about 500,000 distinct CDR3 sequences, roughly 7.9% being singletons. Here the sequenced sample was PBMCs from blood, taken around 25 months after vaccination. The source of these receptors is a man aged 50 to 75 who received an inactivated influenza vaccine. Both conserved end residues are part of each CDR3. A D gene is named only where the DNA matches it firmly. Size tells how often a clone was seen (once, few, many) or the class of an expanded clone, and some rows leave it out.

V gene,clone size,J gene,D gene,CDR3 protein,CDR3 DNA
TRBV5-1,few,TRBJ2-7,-,CASSLDGEQYF,TGCGCCAGCAGCTTAGACGGGGAGCAGTACTTC
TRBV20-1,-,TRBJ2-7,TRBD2,CSARAGTSGRSEQYF,TGCAGTGCTAGAGCGGGGACTAGCGGGAGAAGCGAGCAGTACTTC
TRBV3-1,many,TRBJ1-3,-,CASSQAVSGNTIYF,TGTGCCAGCAGCCAAGCAGTCTCTGGAAACACCATATATTTT
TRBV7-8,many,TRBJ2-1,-,CASSPAVERWDEQFF,TGTGCCAGCAGCCCCGCTGTGGAAAGGTGGGATGAGCAGTTCTTC
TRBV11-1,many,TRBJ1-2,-,CASSLAKDDRTSLNLYTF,TGTGCCAGCAGCTTAGCGAAAGATGATAGGACAAGCCTCAATCTCTACACCTTC
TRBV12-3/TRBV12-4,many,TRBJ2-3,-,CASSPDGSIDTQYF,TGTGCCAGCAGTCCAGACGGAAGTATAGATACGCAGTATTTT
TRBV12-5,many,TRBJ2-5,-,CASGLAAGETQYF,TGTGCTAGTGGTTTGGCAGCCGGGGAGACCCAGTACTTC
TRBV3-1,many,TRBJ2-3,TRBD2,CASSLGLAGVRTDTQYF,TGTGCCAGCAGCCTGGGACTAGCGGGAGTGCGCACAGATACGCAGTATTTT
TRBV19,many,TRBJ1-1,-,CASSMGKPQGSFF,TGTGCCAGTAGTATGGGGAAGCCACAGGGTTCCTTCTTT
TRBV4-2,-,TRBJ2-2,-,CASSQEWGNTGELFF,TGTGCCAGCAGCCAAGAATGGGGGAACACCGGGGAGCTGTTTTTT
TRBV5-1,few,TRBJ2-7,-,CASSNTAGTVSYEQYF,TGCGCCAGCAGCAATACCGCCGGGACTGTTTCCTACGAGCAGTACTTC
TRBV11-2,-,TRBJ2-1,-,CASSRLGRIHEQFF,TGTGCCAGCAGCCGTCTGGGCCGGATCCATGAGCAGTTCTTC
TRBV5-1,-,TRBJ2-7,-,CASSFDSTYEQYF,TGCGCCAGCAGCTTCGACAGCACCTACGAGCAGTACTTC
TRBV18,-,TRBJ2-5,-,CASSSPGVETQYF,TGTGCCAGCTCATCCCCGGGAGTCGAGACCCAGTACTTC
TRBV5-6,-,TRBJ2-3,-,CASSLAYTQYF,TGTGCCAGCAGCTTGGCCTATACGCAGTATTTT
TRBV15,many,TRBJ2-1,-,CATSRDFVSSYNEQFF,TGTGCCACCAGCAGAGATTTTGTTAGCTCCTACAATGAGCAGTTCTTC
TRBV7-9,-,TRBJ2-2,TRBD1,CALQGATGELFF,TGTGCCCTTCAGGGGGCCACCGGGGAGCTGTTTTTT
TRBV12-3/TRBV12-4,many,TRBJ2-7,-,CASRRTATYEQYF,TGTGCCAGCCGCCGGACAGCAACCTACGAGCAGTACTTC
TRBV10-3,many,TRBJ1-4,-,CAISESSVSHNEKLFF,TGTGCCATCAGTGAGTCGTCCGTGAGCCATAATGAAAAACTGTTTTTT
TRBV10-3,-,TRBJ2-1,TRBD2,CAISGGLAGRGGYNEQFF,TGTGCCATCAGTGGAGGACTAGCGGGACGGGGCGGCTACAATGAGCAGTTCTTC
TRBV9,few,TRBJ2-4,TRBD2,CASSTGGSGWGNIQYF,TGTGCCAGCAGCACCGGGGGGTCCGGGTGGGGAAACATTCAGTACTTC
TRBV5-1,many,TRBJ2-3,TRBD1,CASSRGQGTDTQYF,TGTGCCAGCAGCAGAGGACAGGGTACAGATACGCAGTATTTT